This T cell receptor beta chain was sequenced for a study of blood T cell repertoires in COVID-19. About the research overall: Acute and convalescent COVID-19 specimens originated in the United States, Italy and Spain. Nucleic acid was either cDNA or gDNA, and it came from T cells, B-cell-depleted T cells, or PBMCs.

Germline lookup yields CDR1 LNHDA and CDR2 SQIVND (reference sequence). The CDR3 has 15 amino acids. Trimming removed 5 bases at V and 6 bases at J, with 17 bases between. Sequenced by immunoSEQ multiplex PCR; TCRdb stores in-frame clones only, minus some. This table holds roughly 170,000 clones, about three quarters found once. This clone was seen only once. The material sequenced was peripheral blood. The TCR originated in a woman aged 70-85 years with acute or convalescent COVID-19. The rearrangement joins TRBV19 to TRBJ1-5; maybe TRBD1 (6 bases). The chain's CDR3 is CASSDLRGVTQPQHF. CDR3 DNA: TGTGCCAGTAGTGATCTCAGGGGAGTTACTCAGCCCCAGCATTTT.